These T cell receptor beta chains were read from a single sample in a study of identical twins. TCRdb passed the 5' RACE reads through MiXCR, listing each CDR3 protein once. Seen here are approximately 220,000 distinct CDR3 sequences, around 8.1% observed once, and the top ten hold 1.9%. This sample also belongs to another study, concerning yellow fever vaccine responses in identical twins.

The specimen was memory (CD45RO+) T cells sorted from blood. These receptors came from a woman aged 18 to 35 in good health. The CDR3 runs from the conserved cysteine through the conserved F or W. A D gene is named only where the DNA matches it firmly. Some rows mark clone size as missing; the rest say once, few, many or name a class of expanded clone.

TGCAGTGTCCCGGCGGCCGACCAAGAGACCCAGTACTTC | CSVPAADQETQYF | TRBV20-1 | many | NA | TRBJ2-5
TGTGCCACCAGCATTAGGGTAACCTACAATGAGCAGTTCTTC | CATSIRVTYNEQFF | TRBV15 | NA | NA | TRBJ2-1
TGTGCCAGCAGTCTGGGGACAGGGGGCACCTACGAGCAGTACTTC | CASSLGTGGTYEQYF | TRBV6-1 | many | TRBD1 | TRBJ2-7
TGTGCCAGCAAAAAAGCGGGGAGCGGGAGGTCCAATGAGCAGTTCTTC | CASKKAGSGRSNEQFF | TRBV27 | NA | TRBD2 | TRBJ2-1
TGTGCCAGCAGTGAACTAGCGGGAAGATCAGACGAGCAGTACTTC | CASSELAGRSDEQYF | TRBV6-1 | few | TRBD2 | TRBJ2-7
TGTGCCAGCAGCTTATCTACAGGGGTAACCGGGGAGCTGTTTTTT | CASSLSTGVTGELFF | TRBV7-9 | many | TRBD1 | TRBJ2-2
TGTGCCAGCAGCCAGGGACTAGCGGTTTACAATGAGCAGTTCTTC | CASSQGLAVYNEQFF | TRBV14 | few | TRBD2 | TRBJ2-1
TGTGCCAGCACTAAAACAGGGGGCGCGGCAGATACGCAGTATTTT | CASTKTGGAADTQYF | TRBV6-1 | few | TRBD1 | TRBJ2-3
TGCGCCAGCAGCCAAGCCGGGGGGCTTCCAGATACGCAGTATTTT | CASSQAGGLPDTQYF | TRBV4-1 | NA | NA | TRBJ2-3
TGTGCCGCGGGACTCCAAGAGACCCAGTACTTC | CAAGLQETQYF | TRBV19 | NA | NA | TRBJ2-5
TGTGCCAGCAGCTTATACGGATCCTACAATGAGCAGTTCTTC | CASSLYGSYNEQFF | TRBV7-2 | few | NA | TRBJ2-1
TGCAGCGTTGAAGCCCCGACAGGGGTTGGAGAGACCCAGTACTTC | CSVEAPTGVGETQYF | TRBV29-1 | NA | TRBD1 | TRBJ2-5
TGCAGTGCTAGAGATTTGGTGGATTACAATGAGCAGTTCTTC | CSARDLVDYNEQFF | TRBV20-1 | few | NA | TRBJ2-1
TGTGCCAGCAGAGGGGGCGCATATAGCAATCAGCCCCAGCATTTT | CASRGGAYSNQPQHF | TRBV27 | NA | TRBD1 | TRBJ1-5